Listed here are 6 T cell receptor beta chains from one sample, sequenced in a study of T cell responses to AZD1222 COVID-19 vaccine. Method: immunoSEQ multiplex PCR; TCRdb's copy keeps in-frame clones and lacks some. The data contain some 250,000 clones, around 92% of them singletons. Sequencing used peripheral blood, obtained 28 days after the second AZD1222 dose. These receptors originate from an adult who received the AZD1222 COVID-19 vaccine.

The chain's CDR3 is CASSIKEGHYEQYF. CDR3 nucleotide sequence: TGTGCCAGTAGTATAAAGGAGGGACACTACGAGCAGTACTTC. This chain joins TRBV19 and TRBJ2-7; D may be TRBD1 or TRBD2 (6 bases each). Looked up from germline, CDR1 is LNHDA and CDR2 is SQIVND (reference sequence). The length of the CDR3 is 14 residues. V was shortened by 2 bases and J by 3 bases, with 11 bases between the two germline ends.

This clone appeared a few times. The chain recombines TRBV4-3 with TRBJ2-5, with 12 bases aligning to TRBD2. This CDR3 is built from 16 residues. V lost 3 bases, J lost 4 bases, and 6 bases stayed unmatched. Germline CDR1 is LGHNA and CDR2 is YSLEER. The CDR3 loop reads CASSHKLLAGGETQYF. The CDR3 DNA follows: TGCGCCAGCAGCCATAAGTTACTAGCGGGAGGAGAGACCCAGTACTTC.

This sequence joins TRBV28 and TRBJ1-5, with TRBD1 as a possible D gene (5 bases). V shed 5 bases and J shed 5 bases, with 13 bases lying between them. The CDR3 extends over 14 amino acids. Germline V gene data show CDR1 as MDHEN and CDR2 as SYDVKM. As DNA, the CDR3 is TGTGCCAGCAGTCCGGGGCAGGTCCATCAGCCCCAGCATTTT. Its translation is CASSPGQVHQPQHF.

The chain employs TRBV28 and TRBJ2-2; the D gene is possibly TRBD1 (5 bases). Trimming left V 8 bases short and J 5 bases short, with 18 bases between. Germline loops: CDR1 MDHEN, CDR2 SYDVKM. This CDR3 comprises 15 residues. The CDR3 reads CASLFTRTSTGELFF. CDR3 DNA: TGTGCCAGCCTTTTCACGAGGACAAGTACCGGGGAGCTGTTTTTT.

To note about this clone: The sample contains more than one DNA sequence encoding this CDR3. This chain uses TRBV28 with TRBJ1-5, with no clear D. Trimming stripped 6 bases from V and 2 bases from J, with 5 bases between. Per germline, CDR1 MDHEN and CDR2 SYDVKM. There are 12 residues in the CDR3. The CDR3 here is CASRRGNQPQHF. The CDR3 region has the DNA TGTGCCAGCAGGAGGGGCAATCAGCCCCAGCATTTT.

V and J are TRBV7-3 and TRBJ2-7; 7 bases fit TRBD1. CDR1 is SGHTA and CDR2 is FQGTGA in the germline V gene. Trimming cost V 3 bases and J 4 bases; bases outside gene matches: 3. The CDR3 totals 13 residues. DNA of the CDR3: TGTGCCAGCAGCTTTTCAGGGGGATACGAGCAGTACTTC. As protein: CASSFSGGYEQYF.